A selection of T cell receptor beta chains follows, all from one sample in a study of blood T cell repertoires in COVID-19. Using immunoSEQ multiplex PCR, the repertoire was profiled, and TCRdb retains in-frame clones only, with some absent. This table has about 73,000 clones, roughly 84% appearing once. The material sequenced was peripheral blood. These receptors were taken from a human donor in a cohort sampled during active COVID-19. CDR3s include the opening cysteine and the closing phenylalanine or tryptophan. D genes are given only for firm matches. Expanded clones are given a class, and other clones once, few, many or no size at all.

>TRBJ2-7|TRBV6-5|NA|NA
TGTGCCAGCAGTTCCCGGGACAAGACCTACGAGCAGTACTTC
CASSSRDKTYEQYF
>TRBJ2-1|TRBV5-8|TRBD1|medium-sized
TGTGCCAGCAGCTCCGGGACAGGGGAGGGGACGAATGAGCAGTTCTTC
CASSSGTGEGTNEQFF
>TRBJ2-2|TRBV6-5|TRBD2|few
TGTGCCACCACCCCCCGGGGAGGGCCCGGGGAGCTGTTTTTT
CATTPRGGPGELFF
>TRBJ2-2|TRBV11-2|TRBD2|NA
TGTGCCAGCAGCTTGGGCGGGACTAGGGGGATCCACGGGGAGCTGTTTTTT
CASSLGGTRGIHGELFF
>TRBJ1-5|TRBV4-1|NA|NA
TGCGCCAGCAGCCAAGGAATCGGGGTCTCAAATCAGCCCCAGCATTTT
CASSQGIGVSNQPQHF
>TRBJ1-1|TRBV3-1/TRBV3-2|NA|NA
TGTGCCAGCAAGGAACAGAAGGACACTGAAGCTTTCTTT
CASKEQKDTEAFF
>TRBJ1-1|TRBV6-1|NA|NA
TGTGCCAGCAGTGATTCGTTGAACACTGAAGCTTTCTTT
CASSDSLNTEAFF
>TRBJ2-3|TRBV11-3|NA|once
TGTGCCAGCAGCCAAAGAGGTCCAGATACGCAGTATTTT
CASSQRGPDTQYF
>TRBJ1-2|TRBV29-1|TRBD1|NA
TGCAGCGTTAAAGCAGGGGGTGACTATGGCTACACCTTC
CSVKAGGDYGYTF
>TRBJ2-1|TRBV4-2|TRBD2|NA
TGTGCCAGCAGCCAAAGCAGCGGGGCTTACAATGAGCAGTTCTTC
CASSQSSGAYNEQFF
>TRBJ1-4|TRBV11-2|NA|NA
TGTGCCCCCGCGCCTATCCGGGGGACTAGCGAAAAACTGTTTTTT
CAPAPIRGTSEKLFF
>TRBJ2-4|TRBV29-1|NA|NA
TGCAGCGTTGAAGAGGGCAGAGCAAACATTCAGTACTTC
CSVEEGRANIQYF
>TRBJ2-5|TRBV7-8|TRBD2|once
TGTGCCAGCAGCTTAGGGACTAGTCGGGAGACCCAGTACTTC
CASSLGTSRETQYF
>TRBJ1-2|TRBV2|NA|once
TGTGCCAGCAGTGAAGCGTCAGGGTTTGAAGTGGGCTATGGCTACACCTTC
CASSEASGFEVGYGYTF
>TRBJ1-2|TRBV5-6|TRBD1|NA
TGTGCCAGCAGCGTAGGGACAGTTTACTATGGCTACACCTTC
CASSVGTVYYGYTF
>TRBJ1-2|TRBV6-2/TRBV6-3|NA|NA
TGTGCCAGCAGCCGGGAGGCTAACTATGGCTACACCTTC
CASSREANYGYTF
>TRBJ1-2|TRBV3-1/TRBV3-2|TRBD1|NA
TGTGCCAGCAGCCACCGTGAAGTGGACAGGAACTATGGCTACACCTTC
CASSHREVDRNYGYTF
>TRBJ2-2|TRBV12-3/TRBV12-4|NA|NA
TGTGCCAGCAGCGGTCCGGTTGCCGGGGAGCTGTTTTTT
CASSGPVAGELFF
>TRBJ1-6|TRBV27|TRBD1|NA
TGTGCCAGCAGGGTACAGGGGGCCTATAATTCACCCCTCCACTTT
CASRVQGAYNSPLHF
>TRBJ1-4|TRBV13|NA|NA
TGTGCCAGCAGCACTTCAGGGGCCAATGAAAAACTGTTTTTT
CASSTSGANEKLFF
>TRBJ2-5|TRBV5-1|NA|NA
TGCGCCAGCGGCGCCCTGGGACTGCAAGAGACCCAGTACTTC
CASGALGLQETQYF
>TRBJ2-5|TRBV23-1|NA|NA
TGCGCCAGCAGTCAATGGGGAGGGGGTGACGAGACCCAGTACTTC
CASSQWGGGDETQYF
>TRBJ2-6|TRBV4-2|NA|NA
TGTGCCAGCAGCCAAGAAGGCGGGTCTGGGGCCAACGTCCTGACTTTC
CASSQEGGSGANVLTF
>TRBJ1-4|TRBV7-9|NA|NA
TGTGCCAGCAGCTTGGGGTCAGGGGAGCGCAGTGAAAAACTGTTTTTT
CASSLGSGERSEKLFF
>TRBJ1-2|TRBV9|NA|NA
TGTGCCAGCAGCCCCTGGTCTAGGAATGGCTACACCTTC
CASSPWSRNGYTF
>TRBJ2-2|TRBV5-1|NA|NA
TGCGCCAGCAGCTTGGTATCGAACACCGGGGAGCTGTTTTTT
CASSLVSNTGELFF
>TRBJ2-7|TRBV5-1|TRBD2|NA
TGCGCCAGCAGCATCGGGACTAGCGGCTCCTACGAGCAGTACTTC
CASSIGTSGSYEQYF
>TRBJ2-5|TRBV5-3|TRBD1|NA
TGTGCCAGAAGCCACAGGGGGCGCTTAAAGACCCAGTACTTC
CARSHRGRLKTQYF